The source of this TCR beta chain is a study of blood T cell repertoires in COVID-19. Study context: There were acute and convalescent COVID-19 samples, and they came from the United States, Italy and Spain. Sources were T cells, B-cell-depleted T cells, or PBMCs; the material itself was cDNA or gDNA.

The germline V gene encodes CDR1 LNHNV and CDR2 YYDKDF (reference sequence). The CDR3 totals 16 residues. Losses at the gene ends were 0 bases for V and 1 base for J; bases not matched to a gene: 5. Study processing details: Amplification with reference gene primers provided the estimates of nucleated cell counts. This table comes from immunoSEQ multiplex PCR, and its TCRdb copy is limited to in-frame clones, with some not included. V, J and clone size reflect that table, while D and trimming were determined from the DNA. The sample shows 140,000 or so clones, approximately 85% of them seen only once.

The chain joins TRBV15 to TRBJ2-7; TRBD1 matches at 8 bases. Sequenced input: peripheral blood. This receptor was obtained from a man in his fifties with acute or convalescent COVID-19. CDR3 sequence: CATSRDGQGSSYEQYF. The DNA for the CDR3 is TGTGCCACCAGCAGAGACGGACAGGGTTCTTCCTACGAGCAGTACTTC. Together with reference TRBV15 and TRBJ2-7, the CDR3 gives the full variable domain: DAMVIQNPRYQVTQFGKPVTLSCSQTLNHNVMYWYQQKSSQAPKLLFHYYDKDFNNEADTPDNFQSRRPNTSFCFLDIRSPGLGDTAMYLCATSRDGQGSSYEQYFGPGTRLTVT.